Listed below are T cell receptor beta chains from one sample, sequenced in a study of CXCR3-negative and CXCR3-positive naive CD8 T cells. Each CDR3 protein gets one entry in TCRdb, which reprocessed the 5' RACE reads and gives no DNA. This repertoire includes about 43,000 distinct CDR3 sequences. Sequencing was carried out using memory CD8+ T cells from blood. These receptors originate from a human donor in good health. Some clones in this sample may be carry-over from other donors' samples. Each CDR3 is given with its conserved first and last residue. The listing skips clone size in some rows; elsewhere it reads once, few, many or a size class.

size,J,V,CDR3
.,TRBJ2-2,TRBV7-3,CASSLLGGQNTGELFF
medium-sized,TRBJ2-1,TRBV6-4,CASSESGGASAGEQFF
.,TRBJ1-2,TRBV9,CASSASGGPNYGYTF
.,TRBJ2-3,TRBV5-1,CASSWNTDTQYF
.,TRBJ2-1,TRBV28,CASSLGDRVFVTQFF
.,TRBJ2-2,TRBV4-3,CASSPRQGANTGELFF
.,TRBJ2-6,TRBV7-9,CASSLQYGANVLTF
.,TRBJ1-2,TRBV10-1,CASSESQNYGYTF
.,TRBJ2-7,TRBV20-1,CSAREGQGAYEQYF
.,TRBJ2-7,TRBV13,CASSTPTGKGEQYF
.,TRBJ1-1,TRBV29-1,CSVERELNTEAFF
.,TRBJ1-1,TRBV6-2/TRBV6-3,CASSYDPPYRDITEQTEAFF
.,TRBJ2-7,TRBV6-1,CASSGGQGITYEQYF
.,TRBJ2-5,TRBV4-1,CASSQDRGGPETQYF
.,TRBJ2-5,TRBV12-5,CASGSRDRGGETQYF
.,TRBJ1-5,TRBV12-3/TRBV12-4,CASSLSQPQHF
.,TRBJ2-2,TRBV4-1,CASSQVLKGMGTGELFF
.,TRBJ2-7,TRBV10-1,CASSVAQGMNEQYF
.,TRBJ1-5,TRBV4-1,CASSQEYRDQPQHF
.,TRBJ1-1,TRBV7-6,CASSLAETGGLGTEAFF
.,TRBJ2-1,TRBV4-2,CASSQAGGREQFF
.,TRBJ2-7,TRBV7-3,CASSLTGTNSYEQYF
.,TRBJ2-7,TRBV29-1,CSAEGGYEQYF